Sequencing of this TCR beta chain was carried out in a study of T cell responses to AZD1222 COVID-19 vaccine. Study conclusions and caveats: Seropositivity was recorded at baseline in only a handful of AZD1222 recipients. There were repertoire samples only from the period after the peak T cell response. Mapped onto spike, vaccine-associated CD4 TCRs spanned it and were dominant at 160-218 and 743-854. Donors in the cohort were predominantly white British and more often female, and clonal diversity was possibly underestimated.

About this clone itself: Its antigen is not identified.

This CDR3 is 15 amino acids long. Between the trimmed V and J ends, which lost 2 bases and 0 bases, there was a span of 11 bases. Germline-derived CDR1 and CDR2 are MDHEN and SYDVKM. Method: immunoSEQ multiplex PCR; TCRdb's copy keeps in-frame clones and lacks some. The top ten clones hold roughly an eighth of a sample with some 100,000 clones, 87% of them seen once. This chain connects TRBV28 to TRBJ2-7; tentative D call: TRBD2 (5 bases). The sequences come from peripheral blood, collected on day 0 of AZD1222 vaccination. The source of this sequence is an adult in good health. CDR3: CASSLEGKSSYEQYF. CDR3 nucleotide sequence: TGTGCCAGCAGTTTAGAGGGAAAGAGCTCCTACGAGCAGTACTTC.